This is a list of T cell receptor beta chains from one sample in a study of cytomegalovirus exposure and HLA in healthy donors. The protocol was immunoSEQ multiplex PCR, while the TCRdb copy is restricted to in-frame clones and leaves out a portion. Among over 150,000 clones, 70% to 75% were seen once, and the ten largest hold approximately 5%. The sequencing sample was made of PBMCs. All receptors come from a man younger than 45 in good health and CMV-seropositive. Both conserved end residues are trimmed from each CDR3. A D gene is named only where the DNA matches it firmly. Clone size is stated in some rows and not others, as once, few, many or a class when expanded.

D | J | V | size | CDR3
. | TRBJ1-5 | TRBV28 | . | ASSDRNWGNQPQH
TRBD1 | TRBJ1-5 | TRBV5-6 | . | ASSWYRGEKDQPQH
TRBD1 | TRBJ1-2 | TRBV7-8 | . | ASSSGQLYGYT
. | TRBJ1-6 | TRBV25-1 | once | ASSGQYNSPLH
TRBD1 | TRBJ2-3 | TRBV7-9 | . | ASSRIPHRGRRTDTQY
. | TRBJ1-1 | TRBV6-6 | . | ASSYLRGNTEAF
TRBD1 | TRBJ2-3 | TRBV9 | . | ASSPRQGVMTDTQY
TRBD1 | TRBJ1-6 | TRBV2 | few | ASSSGTGGSPLH
TRBD2 | TRBJ2-1 | TRBV10-3 | . | AISELAGGGEQF
. | TRBJ1-3 | TRBV7-9 | . | ASNPRTGNTIY
TRBD2 | TRBJ2-3 | TRBV11-2 | . | ASSPGTSMIDTQY
TRBD2 | TRBJ2-1 | TRBV28 | . | ASSFRGLAGVGVYNEQF
. | TRBJ1-4 | TRBV4-2 | . | ASSQDSGREDEKLF
TRBD1 | TRBJ1-1 | TRBV7-9 | . | ASSLVRPRGPNTEAF
. | TRBJ2-4 | TRBV29-1 | . | SVGGEAGRDIQY
TRBD1 | TRBJ1-4 | TRBV15 | once | ATSTRTGENEKLF
. | TRBJ1-1 | TRBV19 | . | ASSIGNLNTEAF
. | TRBJ2-2 | TRBV5-4 | . | ASSPVAGSGELF
. | TRBJ2-7 | TRBV4-1 | once | ASSQDEGAREQY
. | TRBJ1-5 | TRBV4-1 | . | ASSQDGTTNQPQH
. | TRBJ2-3 | TRBV9 | few | ASSVAPDRPEYTQY
. | TRBJ2-1 | TRBV4-3 | . | ASSRQGLYNEQF
TRBD2 | TRBJ2-4 | TRBV19 | few | ASSPTGTRTTKNIQY
TRBD1 | TRBJ2-4 | TRBV5-1 | . | ASSLGTGGENIQY
. | TRBJ1-4 | TRBV11-2 | . | ASSLGGGITNEKLF
TRBD1 | TRBJ2-7 | TRBV28 | . | ASSLSPGQGYEQY
. | TRBJ1-2 | TRBV6-1 | . | ASLGGAPYYGYT
TRBD2 | TRBJ2-3 | TRBV29-1 | . | SVGGPGLADTDTQY
. | TRBJ1-6 | TRBV13 | . | ASSLSSWAPNSPLH
. | TRBJ2-3 | TRBV10-3 | . | AISRTADTQY
TRBD1 | TRBJ2-5 | TRBV19 | . | ASSMGDRAETQY
. | TRBJ1-4 | TRBV7-2 | few | ASSSGSRVEYEKLF
. | TRBJ2-1 | TRBV4-2 | . | ARALLTYSYNEQF
. | TRBJ2-7 | TRBV18 | once | ASSPRDNRYEQY
. | TRBJ1-6 | TRBV9 | . | ASSSRTPAAPLH
. | TRBJ1-1 | TRBV20-1 | . | SGGVEAF
TRBD1 | TRBJ2-7 | TRBV6-6 | . | ASSYFFGDSGEQY
TRBD1 | TRBJ2-1 | TRBV6-5 | . | ASSYGDRVNNEQF
TRBD2 | TRBJ2-7 | TRBV7-3 | few | ASSSGLAGVDEQY
TRBD1 | TRBJ1-2 | TRBV19 | . | ATLGQLSNYGYT
. | TRBJ2-5 | TRBV6-4 | . | ASRLPEGGGEETQY
TRBD2 | TRBJ2-5 | TRBV9 | few | ASSLASGRQETQY
. | TRBJ2-2 | TRBV7-8 | . | ASSLLAATNTGELF
TRBD2 | TRBJ2-5 | TRBV7-2 | . | ASSLIALAGPETQY
TRBD2 | TRBJ2-7 | TRBV7-2 | . | ASSLDLAGALSAEQY
. | TRBJ2-2 | TRBV11-3 | . | ASSFGHRGELF
TRBD2 | TRBJ2-3 | TRBV7-2 | . | ASSPGGLAGGGGTQY
. | TRBJ1-5 | TRBV5-6 | . | ASSLAAGVGQPQH